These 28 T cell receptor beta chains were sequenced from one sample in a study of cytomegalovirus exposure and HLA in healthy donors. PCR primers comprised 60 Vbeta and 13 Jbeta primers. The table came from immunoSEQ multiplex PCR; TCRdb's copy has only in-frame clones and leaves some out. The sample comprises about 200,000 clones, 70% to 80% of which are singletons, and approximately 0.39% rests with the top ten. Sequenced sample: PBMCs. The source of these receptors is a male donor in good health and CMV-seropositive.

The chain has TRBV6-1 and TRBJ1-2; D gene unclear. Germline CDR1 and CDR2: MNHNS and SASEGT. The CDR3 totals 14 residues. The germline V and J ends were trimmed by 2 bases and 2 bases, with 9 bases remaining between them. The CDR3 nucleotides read TGTGCCAGCAGTGAACCGGGTAAGAACTATGGCTACACCTTC. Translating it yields CASSEPGKNYGYTF.

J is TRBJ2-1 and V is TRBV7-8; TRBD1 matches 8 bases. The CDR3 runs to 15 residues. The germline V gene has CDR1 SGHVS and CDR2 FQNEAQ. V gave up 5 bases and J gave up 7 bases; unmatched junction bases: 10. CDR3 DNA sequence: TGTGCCAGCAGCCTGCCGGGACAGGTAGGGAATGAGCAGTTCTTC. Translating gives CASSLPGQVGNEQFF.

The CDR3 DNA reads as TGCAGCGTCCGAGTTGAGGGTGGCTACACCTTC. Protein sequence: CSVRVEGGYTF. The rearrangement links TRBV29-1 to TRBJ1-2; no clear D gene. Trimming removed 6 bases from V and 7 bases from J, with 12 bases in between. This CDR3 is built from 11 residues. Germline CDR1 SQVTM, CDR2 ANQGSEA.

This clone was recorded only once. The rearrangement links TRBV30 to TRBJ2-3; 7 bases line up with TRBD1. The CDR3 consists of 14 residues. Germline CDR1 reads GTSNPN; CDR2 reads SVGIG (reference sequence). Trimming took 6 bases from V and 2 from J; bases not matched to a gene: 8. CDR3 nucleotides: TGTGCCTGCCACCGGGACAGTGACACAGATACGCAGTATTTT. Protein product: CACHRDSDTDTQYF.

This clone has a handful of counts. The CDR3 region is CASSLSGGSITDTQYF. Here the CDR3 DNA reads TGTGCCAGCAGCTTGTCAGGGGGATCGATCACAGATACGCAGTATTTT. The rearrangement uses TRBV7-3 and TRBJ2-3; TRBD1 matches at 7 bases. The CDR3 extends over 16 amino acids. V gave up 3 bases and J gave up 2 bases; unmatched junction bases: 8. The germline V gene has CDR1 SGHTA and CDR2 FQGTGA.

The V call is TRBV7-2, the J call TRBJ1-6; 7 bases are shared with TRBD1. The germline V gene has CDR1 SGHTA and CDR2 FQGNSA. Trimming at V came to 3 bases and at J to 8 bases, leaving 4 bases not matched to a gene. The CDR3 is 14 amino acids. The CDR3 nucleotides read TGTGCCAGCAGCTTGTTCAGGGGGGATTCACCCCTCCACTTT. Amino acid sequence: CASSLFRGDSPLHF.

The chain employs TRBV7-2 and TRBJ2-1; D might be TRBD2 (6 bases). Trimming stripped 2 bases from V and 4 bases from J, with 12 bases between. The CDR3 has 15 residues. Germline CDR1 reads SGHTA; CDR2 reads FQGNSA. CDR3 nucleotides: TGTGCCAGCAGCTTACTGGGGGGAGTTTACAATGAGCAGTTCTTC. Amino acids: CASSLLGGVYNEQFF.

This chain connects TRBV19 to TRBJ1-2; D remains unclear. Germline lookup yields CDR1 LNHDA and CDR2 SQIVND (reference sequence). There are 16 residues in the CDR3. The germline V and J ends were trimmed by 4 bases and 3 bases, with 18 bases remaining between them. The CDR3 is CASSRELTARDYGYTF. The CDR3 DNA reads TGTGCCAGTAGTAGGGAGCTCACCGCCAGAGACTATGGCTACACCTTC.

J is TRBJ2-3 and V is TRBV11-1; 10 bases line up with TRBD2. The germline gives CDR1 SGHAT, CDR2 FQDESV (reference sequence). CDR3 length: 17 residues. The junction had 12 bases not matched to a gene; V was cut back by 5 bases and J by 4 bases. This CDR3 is CASSPDVAGGLSDTQYF. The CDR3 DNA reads TGTGCCAGCAGCCCCGATGTAGCGGGGGGCCTGTCAGATACGCAGTATTTT.

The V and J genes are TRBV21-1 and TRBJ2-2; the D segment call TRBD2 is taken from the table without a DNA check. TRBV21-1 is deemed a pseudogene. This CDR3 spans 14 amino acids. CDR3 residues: CASTNSSGLWQLFF. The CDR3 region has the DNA TGTGCCAGCACCAACTCGAGCGGGTTGTGGCAGCTGTTTTTT.

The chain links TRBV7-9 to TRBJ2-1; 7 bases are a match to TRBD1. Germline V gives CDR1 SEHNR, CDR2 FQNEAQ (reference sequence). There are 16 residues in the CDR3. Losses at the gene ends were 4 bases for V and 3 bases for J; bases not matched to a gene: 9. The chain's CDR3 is CASSSPTRQGYNEQFF. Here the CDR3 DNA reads TGTGCCAGCAGCTCCCCCACCCGACAGGGCTACAATGAGCAGTTCTTC.

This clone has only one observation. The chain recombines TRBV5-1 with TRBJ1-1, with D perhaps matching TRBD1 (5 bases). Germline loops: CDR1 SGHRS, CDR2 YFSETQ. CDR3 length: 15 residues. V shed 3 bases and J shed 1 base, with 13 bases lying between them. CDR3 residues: CASSWGGDANTEAFF. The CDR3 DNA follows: TGCGCCAGCAGCTGGGGGGGAGATGCGAACACTGAAGCTTTCTTT.

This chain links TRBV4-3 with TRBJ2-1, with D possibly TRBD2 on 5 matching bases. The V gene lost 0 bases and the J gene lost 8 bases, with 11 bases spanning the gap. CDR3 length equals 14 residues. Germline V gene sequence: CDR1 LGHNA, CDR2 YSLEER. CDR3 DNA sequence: TGCGCCAGCAGCCAAGATTACTGGCGGGATGAGCAGTTCTTC. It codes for CASSQDYWRDEQFF.

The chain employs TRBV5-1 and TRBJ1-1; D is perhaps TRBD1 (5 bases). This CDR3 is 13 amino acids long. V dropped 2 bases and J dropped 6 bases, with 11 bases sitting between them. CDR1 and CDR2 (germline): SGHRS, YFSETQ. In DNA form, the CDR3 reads TGCGCCAGCAGCTTCCAGGGTAGCCCTGAAGCTTTCTTT. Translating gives CASSFQGSPEAFF.

The CDR3, as DNA: TGTGCCAGCAGCTTAAGTAGCAGCAGGGGAGGGGAGCTGTTTTTT. Its translation: CASSLSSSRGGELFF. The chain combines TRBV7-3 with TRBJ2-2, with D possibly being TRBD1 (6 bases). CDR3 size: 15 residues. V lost 1 base to trimming and J lost 8 bases, with 14 bases between them. Germline V gives CDR1 SGHTA, CDR2 FQGTGA.

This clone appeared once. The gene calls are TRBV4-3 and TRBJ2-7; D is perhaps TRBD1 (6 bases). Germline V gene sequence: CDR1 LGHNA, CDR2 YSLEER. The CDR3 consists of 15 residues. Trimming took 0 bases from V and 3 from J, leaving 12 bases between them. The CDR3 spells CASSQEAGAFYEQYF. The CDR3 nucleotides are TGCGCCAGCAGCCAAGAGGCAGGGGCTTTCTACGAGCAGTACTTC.

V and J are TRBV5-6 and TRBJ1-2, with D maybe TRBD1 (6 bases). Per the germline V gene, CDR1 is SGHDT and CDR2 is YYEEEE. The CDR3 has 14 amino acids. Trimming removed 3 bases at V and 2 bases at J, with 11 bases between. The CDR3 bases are TGTGCCAGCAGCTGGGACATACAAAACTATGGCTACACCTTC. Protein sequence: CASSWDIQNYGYTF.

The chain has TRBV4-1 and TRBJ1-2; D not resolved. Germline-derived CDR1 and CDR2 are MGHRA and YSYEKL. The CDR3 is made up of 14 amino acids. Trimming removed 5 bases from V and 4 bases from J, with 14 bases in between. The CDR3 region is CASSSLEGTYGYTF. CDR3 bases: TGCGCCAGCAGCTCTCTAGAGGGTACCTATGGCTACACCTTC.

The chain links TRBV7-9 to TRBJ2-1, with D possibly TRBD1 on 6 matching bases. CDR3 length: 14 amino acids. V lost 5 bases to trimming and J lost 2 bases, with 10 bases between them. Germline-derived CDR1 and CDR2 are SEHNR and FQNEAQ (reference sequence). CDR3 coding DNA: TGTGCCAGCAGCCGTCAGGGGACCTACAATGAGCAGTTCTTC. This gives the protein CASSRQGTYNEQFF.

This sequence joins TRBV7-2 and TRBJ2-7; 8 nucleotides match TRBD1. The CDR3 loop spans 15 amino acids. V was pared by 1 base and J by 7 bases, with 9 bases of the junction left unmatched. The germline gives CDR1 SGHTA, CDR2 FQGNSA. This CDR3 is CASSLGGTGLGEQYF. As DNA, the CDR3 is TGTGCCAGCAGCTTAGGCGGGACAGGCTTGGGAGAGCAGTACTTC.

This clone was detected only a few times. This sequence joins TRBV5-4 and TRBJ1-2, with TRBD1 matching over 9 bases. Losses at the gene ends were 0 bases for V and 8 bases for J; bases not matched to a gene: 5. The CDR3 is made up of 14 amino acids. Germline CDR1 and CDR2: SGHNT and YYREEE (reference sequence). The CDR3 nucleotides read TGTGCCAGCAGCTTGGGGGACAGGGTTTTGGGCTACACCTTC. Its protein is CASSLGDRVLGYTF.

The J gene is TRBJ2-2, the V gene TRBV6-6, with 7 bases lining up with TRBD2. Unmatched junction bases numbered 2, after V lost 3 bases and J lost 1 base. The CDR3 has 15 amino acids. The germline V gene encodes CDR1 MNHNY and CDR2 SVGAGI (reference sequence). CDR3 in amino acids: CASSYKRGNTGELFF. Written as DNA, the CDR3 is TGTGCCAGCAGTTATAAGCGGGGGAACACCGGGGAGCTGTTTTTT.

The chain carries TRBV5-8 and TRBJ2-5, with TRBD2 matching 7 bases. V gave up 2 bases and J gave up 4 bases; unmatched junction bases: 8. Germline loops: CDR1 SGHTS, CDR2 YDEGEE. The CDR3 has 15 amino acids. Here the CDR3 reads CASSLRGGPRETQYF. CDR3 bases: TGTGCCAGCAGCTTACGGGGAGGGCCAAGAGAGACCCAGTACTTC.

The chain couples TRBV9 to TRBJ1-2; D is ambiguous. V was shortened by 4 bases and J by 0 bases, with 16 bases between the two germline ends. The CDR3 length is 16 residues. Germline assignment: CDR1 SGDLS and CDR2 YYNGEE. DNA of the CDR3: TGTGCCAGCAGCCAAACCGCGGGGTATACTAACTATGGCTACACCTTC. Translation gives CASSQTAGYTNYGYTF.

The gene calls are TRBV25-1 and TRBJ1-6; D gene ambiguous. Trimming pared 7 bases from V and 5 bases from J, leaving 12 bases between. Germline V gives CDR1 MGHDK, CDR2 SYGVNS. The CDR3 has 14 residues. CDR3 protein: CASTGGQNNSPLHF. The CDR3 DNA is TGTGCCAGCACTGGTGGCCAGAATAATTCACCCCTCCACTTT.

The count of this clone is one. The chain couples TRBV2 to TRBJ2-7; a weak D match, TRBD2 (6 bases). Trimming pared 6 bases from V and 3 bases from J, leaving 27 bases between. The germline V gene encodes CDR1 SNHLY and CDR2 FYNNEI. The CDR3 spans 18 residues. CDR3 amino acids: CASRWGISSGTPGYEQYF. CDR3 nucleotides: TGTGCCAGCAGATGGGGGATATCTTCCGGGACTCCTGGCTACGAGCAGTACTTC.

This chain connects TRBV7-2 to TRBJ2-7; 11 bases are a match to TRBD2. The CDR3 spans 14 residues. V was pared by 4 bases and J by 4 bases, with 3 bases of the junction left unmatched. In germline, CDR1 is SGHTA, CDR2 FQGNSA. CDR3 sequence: CASSYSGGVYEQYF. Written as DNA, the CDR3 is TGTGCCAGCAGCTATAGCGGGGGGGTGTACGAGCAGTACTTC.

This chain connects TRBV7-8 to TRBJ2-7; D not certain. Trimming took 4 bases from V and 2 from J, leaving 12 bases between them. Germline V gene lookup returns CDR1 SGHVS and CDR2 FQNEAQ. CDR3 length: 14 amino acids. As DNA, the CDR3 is TGTGCCAGCAGCTACGACACCGTCACCTACGAGCAGTACTTC. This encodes CASSYDTVTYEQYF.